This TCR beta chain was documented in a study of OX40 agonist ivuxolimab in advanced cancers. The CDR3 is 16 amino acids. CDR1 SGHDT and CDR2 YYEEEE come from the germline V gene. V was cut by 3 bases and J by 0 bases, with 10 bases left in between. This table comes from immunoSEQ multiplex PCR, and its TCRdb copy is limited to in-frame clones, with some not included. The sample lists almost 85,000 clones, 85% to 90% occurring once. The sequence came from an adult with an advanced solid tumor such as melanoma, head and neck, liver or kidney cancer. The genes are TRBV5-6 and TRBJ2-6; D is unclear. The sequencing used CD4+ or CD8+ T cells sorted from blood, collected in a trial of the OX40 agonist ivuxolimab. CDR3 in DNA: TGTGCCAGCAGCTCACTGTCCCCCTCTGGGGCCAACGTCCTGACTTTC. Translating gives CASSSLSPSGANVLTF.